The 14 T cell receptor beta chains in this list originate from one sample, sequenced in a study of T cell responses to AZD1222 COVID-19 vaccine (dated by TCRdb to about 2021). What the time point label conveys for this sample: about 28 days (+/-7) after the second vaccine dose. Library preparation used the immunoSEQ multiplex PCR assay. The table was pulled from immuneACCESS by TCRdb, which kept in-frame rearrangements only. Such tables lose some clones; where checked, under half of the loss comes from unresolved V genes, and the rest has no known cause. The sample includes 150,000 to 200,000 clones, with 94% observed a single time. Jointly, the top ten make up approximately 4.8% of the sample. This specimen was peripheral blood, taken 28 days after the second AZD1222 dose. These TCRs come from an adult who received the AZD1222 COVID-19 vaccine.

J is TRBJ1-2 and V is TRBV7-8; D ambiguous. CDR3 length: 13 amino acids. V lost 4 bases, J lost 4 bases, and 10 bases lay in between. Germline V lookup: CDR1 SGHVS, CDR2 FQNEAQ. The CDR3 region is CASSSADGYGYTF. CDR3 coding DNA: TGTGCCAGCAGCTCCGCAGATGGCTATGGCTACACCTTC.

The CDR3 here is CAWSSSGVGYTF. The CDR3 DNA is TGTGCCTGGAGTTCCTCCGGGGTAGGCTACACCTTC. The chain uses TRBV30 and TRBJ1-2, with no clear D. From germline, CDR1 is GTSNPN and CDR2 SVGIG (reference sequence). Deletions cut 2 bases from V and 8 bases from J, with 12 bases between. The CDR3 is made up of 12 amino acids.

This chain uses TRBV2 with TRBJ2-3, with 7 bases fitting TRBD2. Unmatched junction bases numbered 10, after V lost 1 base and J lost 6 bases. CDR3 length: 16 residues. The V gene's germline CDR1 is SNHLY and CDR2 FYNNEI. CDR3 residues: CASSEVEGGPADTQYF. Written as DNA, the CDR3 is TGTGCCAGCAGTGAAGTAGAGGGAGGGCCTGCGGATACGCAGTATTTT.

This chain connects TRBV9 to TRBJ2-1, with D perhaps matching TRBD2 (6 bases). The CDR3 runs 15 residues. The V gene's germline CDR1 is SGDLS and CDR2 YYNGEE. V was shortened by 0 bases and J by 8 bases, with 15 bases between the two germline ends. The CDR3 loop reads CASSVVEAGLDEQFF. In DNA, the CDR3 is TGTGCCAGCAGCGTAGTTGAAGCGGGCTTGGATGAGCAGTTCTTC.

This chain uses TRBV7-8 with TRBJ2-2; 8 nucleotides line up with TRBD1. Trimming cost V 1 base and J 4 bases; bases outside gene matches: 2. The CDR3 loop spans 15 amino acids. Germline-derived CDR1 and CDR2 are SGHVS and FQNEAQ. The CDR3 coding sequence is TGTGCCAGCAGCTTAGGGGACAGGATCACCGGGGAGCTGTTTTTT. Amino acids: CASSLGDRITGELFF. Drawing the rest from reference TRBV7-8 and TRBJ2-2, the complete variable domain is GAGVSQSPRYKVAKRGQDVALRCDPISGHVSLFWYQQALGQGPEFLTYFQNEAQLDKSGLPSDRFFAERPEGSVSTLKIQRTQQEDSAVYLCASSLGDRITGELFFGEGSRLTVL.

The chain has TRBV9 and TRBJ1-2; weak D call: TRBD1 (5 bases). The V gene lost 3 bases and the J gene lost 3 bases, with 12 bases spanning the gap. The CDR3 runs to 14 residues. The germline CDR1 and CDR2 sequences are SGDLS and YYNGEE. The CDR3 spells CASSAGGEDYGYTF. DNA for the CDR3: TGTGCCAGCAGCGCTGGGGGGGAGGACTATGGCTACACCTTC.

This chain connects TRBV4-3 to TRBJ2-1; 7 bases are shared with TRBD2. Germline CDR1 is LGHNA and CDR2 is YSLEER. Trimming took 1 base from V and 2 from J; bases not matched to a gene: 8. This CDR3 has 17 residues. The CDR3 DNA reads TGCGCCAGCAGCCAAGGGCCTAGCGGACCTACCTACAATGAGCAGTTCTTC. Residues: CASSQGPSGPTYNEQFF.

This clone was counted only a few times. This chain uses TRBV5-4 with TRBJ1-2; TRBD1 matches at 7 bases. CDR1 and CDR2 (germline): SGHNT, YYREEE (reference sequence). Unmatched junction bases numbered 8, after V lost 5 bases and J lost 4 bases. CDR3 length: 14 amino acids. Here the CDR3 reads CASRGAGGAYGYTF. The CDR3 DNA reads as TGTGCCAGCAGGGGGGCAGGGGGAGCCTATGGCTACACCTTC.

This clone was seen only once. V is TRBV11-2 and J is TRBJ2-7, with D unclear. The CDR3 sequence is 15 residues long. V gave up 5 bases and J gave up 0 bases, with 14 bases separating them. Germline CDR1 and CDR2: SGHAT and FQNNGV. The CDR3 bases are TGTGCCAGCAGCCCGGACGGTCAGTTCTCCTACGAGCAGTACTTC. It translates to CASSPDGQFSYEQYF. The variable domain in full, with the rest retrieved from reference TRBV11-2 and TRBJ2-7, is EAGVAQSPRYKIIEKRQSVAFWCNPISGHATLYWYQQILGQGPKLLIQFQNNGVVDDSQLPKDRFSAERLKGVDSTLKIQPAKLEDSAVYLCASSPDGQFSYEQYFGPGTRLTVT.

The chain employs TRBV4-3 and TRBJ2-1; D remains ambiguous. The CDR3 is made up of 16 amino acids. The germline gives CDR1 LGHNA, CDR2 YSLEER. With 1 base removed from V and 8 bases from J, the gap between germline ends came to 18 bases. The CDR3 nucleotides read TGCGCCAGCAGCCAAGGAAGCGATTCGAGATACTATGAGCAGTTCTTC. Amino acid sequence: CASSQGSDSRYYEQFF.

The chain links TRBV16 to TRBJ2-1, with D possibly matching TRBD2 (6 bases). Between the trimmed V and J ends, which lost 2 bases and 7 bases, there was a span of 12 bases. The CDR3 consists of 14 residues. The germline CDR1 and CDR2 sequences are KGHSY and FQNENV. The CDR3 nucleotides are TGTGCCAGCAGCCAAAGGACTAAGGTTAATGAGCAGTTCTTC. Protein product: CASSQRTKVNEQFF.

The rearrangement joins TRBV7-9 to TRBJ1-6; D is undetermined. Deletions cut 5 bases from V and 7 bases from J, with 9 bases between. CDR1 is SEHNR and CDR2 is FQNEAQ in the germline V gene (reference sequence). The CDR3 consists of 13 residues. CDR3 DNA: TGTGCCAGCAGCCTGACCGAAAATTCACCCCTCCACTTT. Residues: CASSLTENSPLHF. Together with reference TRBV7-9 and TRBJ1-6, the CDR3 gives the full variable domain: DTGVSQNPRHKITKRGQNVTFRCDPISEHNRLYWYRQTLGQGPEFLTYFQNEAQLEKSRLLSDRFSAERPKGSFSTLEIQRTEQGDSAMYLCASSLTENSPLHFGNGTRLTVT.

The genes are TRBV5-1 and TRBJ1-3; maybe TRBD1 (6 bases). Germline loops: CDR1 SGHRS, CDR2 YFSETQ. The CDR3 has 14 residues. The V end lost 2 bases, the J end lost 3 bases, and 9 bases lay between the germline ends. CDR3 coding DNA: TGCGCCAGCAGCTTAAAGGGGGGTGGAAACACCATATATTTT. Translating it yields CASSLKGGGNTIYF.

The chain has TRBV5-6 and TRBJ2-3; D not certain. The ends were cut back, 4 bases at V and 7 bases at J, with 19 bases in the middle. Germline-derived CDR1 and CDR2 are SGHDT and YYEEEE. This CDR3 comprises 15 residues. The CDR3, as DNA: TGTGCCAGCAGCCCCGGGCCCAAACCTTTTCATACGCAGTATTTT. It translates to CASSPGPKPFHTQYF.